Listed here are 5 T cell receptor beta chains from one sample, sequenced in a study of Graves' ophthalmopathy and Graves' hyperthyroidism. RNA transcripts yielded amplified TCR beta CDR3 regions. HTBI primers primed a first-round RT-PCR, and a second-round multiplex PCR followed. TCRdb analysed the multiplex PCR reads with MiXCR anew, one entry per CDR3 protein. The sample lists approximately 1.2 million distinct CDR3 sequences; about 36% were seen once. Sequenced sample: peripheral blood or thyroid tissue (not recorded which). The source is an adult man with Graves' hyperthyroidism.

This clonotype was observed a handful of times. The chain uses TRBV2 and TRBJ1-1; D ambiguous. Germline-derived CDR1 and CDR2 are SNHLY and FYNNEI. The CDR3 length is 14 residues. V was shortened by 7 bases and J by 4 bases, with 16 bases between the two germline ends. CDR3 loop: CASNGPGYGTEAFF. For the CDR3, the DNA is TGTGCCAGCAACGGCCCGGGGTACGGCACTGAAGCTTTCTTT.

On this clonotype: Given a much more abundant clone one base away, this may be a read error. This CDR3 fails to terminate in the conserved phenylalanine or tryptophan, so it likely reflects a read error. This chain links TRBV2 with TRBJ1-2; D is unclear. Looked up from germline, CDR1 is SNHLY and CDR2 is FYNNEI. This CDR3 spans 11 amino acids. Deletions cut 4 bases from V and 6 bases from J, with 6 bases between. CDR3 nucleotides: TGTGCCAGCAGTGGTGGGGATGGCTACACCCTC. Amino acids: CASSGGDGYTL.

Notes on this clonotype: At one boundary the junction diverges from the germline segment, which might be a read error. The chain recombines TRBV20-1 with TRBJ2-7; unclear D gene. Germline CDR1 is DFQATT and CDR2 is SNEGSKA (reference sequence). The CDR3 is 14 residues long. CDR3 DNA sequence: TGCAGTGCTAGAGATATCCCCAGCTCCAACGAGCAGTACTTC. Its protein is CSARDIPSSNEQYF.

This clonotype was found a few times. The chain is built from TRBV9 and TRBJ2-2, with D unresolved. Trimming took 7 bases from V and 2 from J, leaving 12 bases between them. Germline V gene data show CDR1 as SGDLS and CDR2 as YYNGEE. CDR3 length: 14 residues. The chain's CDR3 is CASSGRLNTGELFF. The CDR3 nucleotides are TGTGCCAGCTCCGGTCGGCTAAACACCGGGGAGCTGTTTTTT. Using reference TRBV9 and TRBJ2-2 for the parts outside the CDR3, the full variable domain is DSGVTQTPKHLITATGQRVTLRCSPRSGDLSVYWYQQSLDQGLQFLIQYYNGEERAKGNILERFSAQQFPDLHSELNLSSLELGDSALYFCASSGRLNTGELFFGEGSRLTVL.

This clonotype was counted a few times. The chain has TRBV12-3 or TRBV12-4 and TRBJ2-5; D might be TRBD2 (5 bases). V shed 2 bases and J shed 5 bases, with 9 bases lying between them. The CDR3 runs to 13 residues. This CDR3 reads CASSLPGNETQYF. CDR3 nucleotides: TGTGCCAGCAGTTTACCGGGGAACGAGACCCAGTACTTC.